A single sample gave rise to the 22 T cell receptor beta chains below, sequenced in a study of Ad26.COV2.S vaccination and SARS-CoV-2 variants. TCRdb's copy holds only in-frame clones and misses some; the assay was immunoSEQ multiplex PCR. The sample records approximately 350,000 clones, over 75% being singletons. Described treatment: 15 to 20 received Ad26.COV2.S at low or high dose, single or two shots; roughly 5 received placebo; per-sample allocation not given. Material that was analyzed had been drawn on day 63 after the first vaccine or placebo injection. The specimen comprised peripheral blood, sampled in a trial of Ad26.COV2.S vaccine versus placebo. Receptors were obtained from a person between 18 and 60 years old who received the Ad26.COV2.S COVID-19 vaccine or a placebo.

J is TRBJ2-7 and V is TRBV7-9; D gene unclear. CDR1 is SEHNR and CDR2 is FQNEAQ in the germline V gene (reference sequence). Trimming cost V 4 bases and J 2 bases, with 9 bases left between them. The CDR3 runs to 13 residues. CDR3 nucleotides: TGTGCCAGCAGCTCCAGCAGACCCTACGAGCAGTACTTC. Encoded protein: CASSSSRPYEQYF.

The V call is TRBV7-9, the J call TRBJ1-3; D is uncertain. From germline, CDR1 is SEHNR and CDR2 FQNEAQ (reference sequence). V lost 5 bases and J 0 bases, leaving 11 bases between the germline ends. CDR3 length: 15 amino acids. The CDR3, as DNA: TGTGCCAGCAGCCTTGATGGGAGCTCTGGAAACACCATATATTTT. Translated: CASSLDGSSGNTIYF.

V is TRBV10-3 and J is TRBJ1-2; D is ambiguous. Germline V gene lookup returns CDR1 ENHRY and CDR2 SYGVKD. This CDR3 spans 14 amino acids. The germline V and J ends were trimmed by 7 bases and 4 bases, with 16 bases remaining between them. Here the CDR3 DNA reads TGTGCCATCACCCCGGACCACGGAATCTATGGCTACACCTTC. Protein product: CAITPDHGIYGYTF.

The chain links TRBV29-1 to TRBJ1-2; a weak D match, TRBD1 (5 bases). CDR3 size: 11 residues. The germline V gene has CDR1 SQVTM and CDR2 ANQGSEA. The ends were cut back, 4 bases at V and 2 bases at J, with 5 bases in the middle. This chain's CDR3 is CSVGQNYGYTF. The CDR3 bases are TGCAGCGTTGGACAGAACTATGGCTACACCTTC. The full variable domain, in which reference TRBV29-1 and TRBJ1-2 provide the parts outside the CDR3, is SAVISQKPSRDICQRGTSLTIQCQVDSQVTMMFWYRQQPGQSLTLIATANQGSEATYESGFVIDKFPISRPNLTFSTLTVSNMSPEDSSIYLCSVGQNYGYTFGSGTRLTVV.

The gene calls are TRBV5-1 and TRBJ2-2; 15 nucleotides align to TRBD2. V shed 4 bases and J 2 bases; nucleotides not matched to a gene: 3. The CDR3 is 17 residues long. Germline V gene sequence: CDR1 SGHRS, CDR2 YFSETQ. In nucleotides, the CDR3 is TGCGCCAGCAGCACGGGACTAGCGGGGGGAAACACCGGGGAGCTGTTTTTT. It translates to CASSTGLAGGNTGELFF.

A word on this clone: The same CDR3 is also encoded by other DNA sequences in this sample. The chain couples TRBV7-9 to TRBJ1-5; D is undetermined. V was clipped by 3 bases and J by 5 bases, with 5 bases between them. The CDR3 has 12 residues. Germline values: CDR1 SEHNR, CDR2 FQNEAQ (reference sequence). CDR3 sequence: CASSFLDQPQHF. The CDR3 DNA follows: TGTGCCAGCAGCTTTCTGGATCAGCCCCAGCATTTT.

J is TRBJ1-1 and V is TRBV19; TRBD1 might be the D (5 bases). Germline V gene sequence: CDR1 LNHDA, CDR2 SQIVND (reference sequence). The CDR3 has 13 amino acids. The V end lost 7 bases, the J end lost 0 bases, and 9 bases lay between the germline ends. Here the CDR3 reads CASNWGLNTEAFF. The CDR3 region has the DNA TGTGCCAGTAACTGGGGGTTGAACACTGAAGCTTTCTTT.

This clone was seen only a few times. The chain combines TRBV7-9 with TRBJ1-2; tentative D call: TRBD1 (5 bases). Germline lookup yields CDR1 SEHNR and CDR2 FQNEAQ (reference sequence). Trimming pared 3 bases from V and 4 bases from J, leaving 12 bases between. This CDR3 has 14 amino acids. The chain's CDR3 is CASSFPAGTYGYTF. The CDR3 DNA reads as TGTGCCAGCAGCTTTCCAGCCGGGACCTATGGCTACACCTTC.

This clone was counted a few times. The chain recombines TRBV7-9 with TRBJ1-4; D is undetermined. V was pared by 4 bases and J by 7 bases, with 13 bases between. This CDR3 has 14 amino acids. Germline CDR1 is SEHNR and CDR2 is FQNEAQ (reference sequence). This chain's CDR3 is CASSWNRGVEKLFF. In DNA form, the CDR3 reads TGTGCCAGCAGCTGGAATAGAGGAGTTGAAAAACTGTTTTTT. The whole variable domain, remainder taken from reference TRBV7-9 and TRBJ1-4, is DTGVSQNPRHKITKRGQNVTFRCDPISEHNRLYWYRQTLGQGPEFLTYFQNEAQLEKSRLLSDRFSAERPKGSFSTLEIQRTEQGDSAMYLCASSWNRGVEKLFFGSGTQLSVL.

The genes are TRBV7-9 and TRBJ1-1, with unresolved D. Germline CDR1 and CDR2: SEHNR and FQNEAQ (reference sequence). Trimming pared 1 base from V and 6 bases from J, leaving 6 bases between. The CDR3 extends over 12 amino acids. The CDR3 sequence is CASSLGPPEAFF. The DNA of the CDR3 is TGTGCCAGCAGCTTAGGGCCGCCTGAAGCTTTCTTT. Looking up the rest from reference TRBV7-9 and TRBJ1-1 gives the full variable domain: DTGVSQNPRHKITKRGQNVTFRCDPISEHNRLYWYRQTLGQGPEFLTYFQNEAQLEKSRLLSDRFSAERPKGSFSTLEIQRTEQGDSAMYLCASSLGPPEAFFGQGTRLTVV.

The V call is TRBV9, the J call TRBJ1-2; the D gene is possibly TRBD1 (6 bases). V was shortened by 4 bases and J by 0 bases, with 13 bases between the two germline ends. From germline, CDR1 is SGDLS and CDR2 YYNGEE. This CDR3 has 15 residues. Here the CDR3 DNA reads TGTGCCAGCAGCTTTACGGACAGAGCTAACTATGGCTACACCTTC. This codes for CASSFTDRANYGYTF.

The gene calls are TRBV7-9 and TRBJ2-2; 9 bases agree with TRBD2. Germline V gives CDR1 SEHNR, CDR2 FQNEAQ (reference sequence). V lost 5 bases, J lost 2 bases, and 6 bases stayed unmatched. The CDR3 runs to 16 residues. As DNA, the CDR3 is TGTGCCAGCAGCATTAGCGGGGGTGTAAACACCGGGGAGCTGTTTTTT. This encodes CASSISGGVNTGELFF.

This clone appeared a few times. This chain connects TRBV6-1 to TRBJ2-1, with D hard to call. Trimming took 1 base from V and 4 from J, leaving 5 bases between them. The germline V gene has CDR1 MNHNS and CDR2 SASEGT. CDR3 size: 13 residues. Here the CDR3 DNA reads TGTGCCAGCAGTGAAGGAATGTACAATGAGCAGTTCTTC. Residues: CASSEGMYNEQFF.

The rearrangement joins TRBV7-2 to TRBJ1-2, with a weak D call TRBD1 (6 bases). Trimming removed 1 base from V and 8 bases from J, with 14 bases in between. The length of the CDR3 is 14 residues. Germline V lookup: CDR1 SGHTA, CDR2 FQGNSA. The CDR3 bases are TGTGCCAGCAGCTTAGGGGCCCGGGGGCAAGGCTACACCTTC. This encodes CASSLGARGQGYTF.

The genes are TRBV11-1 and TRBJ2-2; 7 bases fit TRBD1. The ends lost 3 bases at V and 4 bases at J; junction bases unmatched: 2. CDR1 is SGHAT, CDR2 FQDESV, per germline (reference sequence). The CDR3 spans 14 residues. The CDR3 nucleotides are TGTGCCAGCAGCTTCGACAGGGTCACCGGGGAGCTGTTTTTT. This gives the protein CASSFDRVTGELFF.

The gene calls are TRBV3-1 (or the pseudogene TRBV3-2) and TRBJ1-4; 9 bases map to TRBD1. From germline, CDR1 is LGHDT and CDR2 YNNKEL (reference sequence). V lost 1 base, J lost 7 bases, and 4 bases stayed unmatched. This CDR3 has 15 residues. The chain's CDR3 is CASSQGDRAREKLFF. In nucleotides, the CDR3 is TGTGCCAGCAGCCAAGGGGACAGGGCTCGTGAAAAACTGTTTTTT.

This clone was detected only once. The chain employs TRBV21-1 and TRBJ1-5. TRBV21-1 is labeled a pseudogene. CDR3 length: 16 amino acids. The CDR3 here is CASNRRASRGNQPQHF. The CDR3, as DNA: TGTGCCAGCAACCGACGGGCTTCGAGGGGCAATCAGCCCCAGCATTTT.

The chain joins TRBV7-2 to TRBJ1-5; D not resolved. The CDR3 sequence is 15 residues long. The germline V gene has CDR1 SGHTA and CDR2 FQGNSA. The V and J ends lost 5 bases and 0 bases respectively, with 11 bases between them. CDR3 loop: CASSLRYSSNQPQHF. In nucleotides, the CDR3 is TGTGCCAGCAGCCTCCGATACAGTAGCAATCAGCCCCAGCATTTT.

The chain recombines TRBV9 with TRBJ2-7; the D is unclear. The CDR3 runs to 14 residues. V shed 0 bases and J shed 7 bases, with 14 bases lying between them. Per germline, CDR1 SGDLS and CDR2 YYNGEE. DNA of the CDR3: TGTGCCAGCAGCGTAGATTTTCCGGGCTCGGAGCAGTACTTC. Protein sequence: CASSVDFPGSEQYF. The whole variable domain, remainder taken from reference TRBV9 and TRBJ2-7, is DSGVTQTPKHLITATGQRVTLRCSPRSGDLSVYWYQQSLDQGLQFLIQYYNGEERAKGNILERFSAQQFPDLHSELNLSSLELGDSALYFCASSVDFPGSEQYFGPGTRLTVT.

The rearrangement joins TRBV5-4 to TRBJ2-3; D is possibly TRBD2 (6 bases). There are 16 residues in the CDR3. Germline CDR1 is SGHNT and CDR2 is YYREEE (reference sequence). The germline V and J ends were trimmed by 4 bases and 1 base, with 16 bases remaining between them. The CDR3 DNA reads TGTGCCAGCAGCCTGACTAGTGGCCCCCGCACAGATACGCAGTATTTT. This encodes CASSLTSGPRTDTQYF.

The chain carries TRBV11-2 and TRBJ2-1; 12 bases are shared with TRBD2. V dropped 4 bases and J dropped 4; count of bases not matched to a gene: 5. The CDR3 has 16 residues. Germline assignment: CDR1 SGHAT and CDR2 FQNNGV. DNA of the CDR3: TGTGCCAGCAGCTCTCTGACTAGCGGGGGTTACAATGAGCAGTTCTTC. It translates to CASSSLTSGGYNEQFF.

This chain uses TRBV5-6 with TRBJ1-1; 7 bases agree with TRBD1. The J segment lost 8 bases and the V segment lost 4 bases, leaving 11 bases of the junction unmatched. Germline V CDR1 and CDR2: SGHDT, YYEEEE. This CDR3 region has 14 residues. This CDR3 is CASSPDRNFGEAFF. For the CDR3, the DNA is TGTGCCAGCAGCCCGGACAGGAATTTCGGAGAAGCTTTCTTT.